Presented here are 2 T cell receptor beta chains from one specimen sequenced in a study of CD8 T cells in ankylosing spondylitis. Study-wide results and limits: Roughly 8 highly homologous variants made up a TCR beta motif, and this motif appeared characteristic of ankylosing spondylitis blood.

These receptors have no known antigen. TCRdb itself ran the 5' RACE reads through MiXCR, one entry per CDR3 protein. The sample holds more than 650,000 distinct CDR3 sequences, about an eighth seen once. The sample comprised blood, either unsorted or a sorted T cell fraction (not recorded which). The origin of the receptors is a male donor with ankylosing spondylitis.

At least ten counts were recorded for this clonotype. The chain carries TRBV5-1 and TRBJ2-7, with TRBD2 as a possible D gene (6 bases). CDR1 is SGHRS and CDR2 is YFSETQ in the germline V gene. This CDR3 has 15 residues. The V gene lost 3 bases and the J gene lost 5 bases, with 18 bases spanning the gap. The CDR3: CASSSLNSEGNEQYF. As DNA, the CDR3 is TGCGCCAGCAGCTCACTGAATTCGGAGGGCAACGAGCAGTACTTC.

The chain has TRBV20-1 and TRBJ2-3, with D perhaps matching TRBD1 or TRBD2 (5 bases each). Looked up from germline, CDR1 is DFQATT and CDR2 is SNEGSKA (reference sequence). The CDR3 sequence is 16 residues long. Between the trimmed V and J ends, which lost 5 bases and 2 bases, there was a span of 20 bases. This CDR3 is CSASYPTGPITDTQYF. DNA of the CDR3: TGCAGTGCTTCCTACCCCACGGGGCCAATCACAGATACGCAGTATTTT.